The 13 T cell receptor beta chains presented below share a single source sample, sequenced in a study of vaccination effects on CD4 cells after COVID-19. Before sequencing took place, the ViraFEST assay used viral peptide pools to expand antigen-specific CD4+ T cells. A 10-day culture period preceded the isolation of CD4+ T cells. BNT162b2 vaccine or mRNA-1273 vaccine was given to participants in two doses. No antigen has been assigned to these receptors. Profiling relied on immunoSEQ multiplex PCR, and the TCRdb table lists in-frame clones only, not all of them. The sample includes 25,000 to 30,000 clones, about 70% seen only once; the top ten take 10%. This sample comprised CD4+ T cells from PBMCs cultured with HCoV-NL63 spike peptides, obtained after COVID-19 vaccination. These receptor sequences come from a human donor who received a COVID-19 vaccine.

This clone was seen only a few times. The rearrangement links TRBV6-5 to TRBJ1-3, with TRBD1 as a possible D gene (5 bases). The CDR3 spans 14 residues. Trimming took off 7 bases at V and 4 bases at J, with 14 bases between the two ends. Germline V CDR1 and CDR2: MNHEY, SVGAGI. CDR3 amino acids: CASTGRGPGNTIYF. The CDR3 nucleotides are TGTGCCAGCACGGGAAGGGGTCCCGGAAACACCATATATTTT.

The CDR3 is CASGGTDTYEQYF. The CDR3, as DNA: TGTGCCAGTGGGGGGACCGACACCTACGAGCAGTACTTC. The gene calls are TRBV5-4 and TRBJ2-7, with D possibly matching TRBD2 (6 bases). Per the germline V gene, CDR1 is SGHNT and CDR2 is YYREEE (reference sequence). CDR3 size: 13 residues. V dropped 8 bases and J dropped 2 bases, with 14 bases sitting between them.

The genes are TRBV16 and TRBJ1-1; the match to TRBD1 covers 9 bases. This CDR3 is 14 amino acids long. V shed 4 bases and J 1 base; nucleotides not matched to a gene: 1. Germline values: CDR1 KGHSY, CDR2 FQNENV. In DNA, the CDR3 is TGTGCCAGCAGCCGGGGACAGGGGAACACTGAAGCTTTCTTT. Translated: CASSRGQGNTEAFF.

The chain recombines TRBV2 with TRBJ2-3; no clear D gene. V dropped 3 bases and J dropped 6 bases, with 10 bases sitting between them. Looked up from germline, CDR1 is SNHLY and CDR2 is FYNNEI. The CDR3 consists of 13 residues. The CDR3 is CASSDLNPDTQYF. CDR3 DNA sequence: TGTGCCAGCAGTGATCTAAATCCCGATACGCAGTATTTT.

This chain joins TRBV5-1 and TRBJ2-3; 7 bases line up with TRBD1. With 4 bases clipped from V and 1 base from J, the junction kept 3 bases outside the gene matches. CDR1 and CDR2 from the germline V gene are SGHRS and YFSETQ. The CDR3 sequence is 14 residues long. The CDR3 DNA follows: TGCGCCAGCAGCGCCGGACAGGGCACAGATACGCAGTATTTT. This gives the protein CASSAGQGTDTQYF.

This clone was counted between two and nine times. The chain couples TRBV7-2 to TRBJ1-6, with 9 bases lining up with TRBD1. The CDR3 has 16 amino acids. Per germline, CDR1 SGHTA and CDR2 FQGNSA. J gave up 8 bases and V 0 bases, and 5 bases lay outside the gene matches. CDR3 sequence: CASSLAPTGGYSPLHF. In DNA form, the CDR3 reads TGTGCCAGCAGCTTAGCCCCGACAGGGGGTTATTCACCCCTCCACTTT.

The chain combines TRBV20-1 with TRBJ2-7; D not certain. Deletions cut 5 bases from V and 9 bases from J, with 14 bases between. The CDR3 has 11 amino acids. Germline-derived CDR1 and CDR2 are DFQATT and SNEGSKA (reference sequence). The chain's CDR3 is CSASISPRQYF. The CDR3 DNA reads TGCAGTGCTTCTATAAGTCCCCGGCAGTACTTC.

The gene calls are TRBV18 and TRBJ2-3; 10 bases match TRBD2. The V segment lost 5 bases and the J segment 2 bases; nucleotides outside the gene matches: 7. Germline V gene data show CDR1 as KGHSH and CDR2 as LQKENI. CDR3 length: 16 residues. This chain's CDR3 is CASSSGLAGDTDTQYF. The CDR3 DNA reads TGTGCCAGCTCATCGGGTCTAGCGGGGGACACAGATACGCAGTATTTT.

The chain couples TRBV28 to TRBJ2-2; D remains ambiguous. Germline-derived CDR1 and CDR2 are MDHEN and SYDVKM. V gave up 6 bases and J gave up 0 bases, with 8 bases separating them. This CDR3 has 14 residues. Here the CDR3 reads CASRVSSNTGELFF. CDR3 DNA sequence: TGTGCCAGCAGAGTCTCTTCGAACACCGGGGAGCTGTTTTTT.

In this sample, this clone turned up a few times. The V gene is TRBV18, the J gene TRBJ2-5; TRBD1 matches 10 bases. V shed 6 bases and J 7 bases; nucleotides not matched to a gene: 11. Looked up from germline, CDR1 is KGHSH and CDR2 is LQKENI. CDR3 length: 15 residues. The CDR3 DNA reads as TGTGCCAGCTCTCGTCAAGGGACAGGGGAAGGGACCCAGTACTTC. Translating it yields CASSRQGTGEGTQYF. Variable domain in full (rest from reference TRBV18 and TRBJ2-5): NAGVMQNPRHLVRRRGQEARLRCSPMKGHSHVYWYRQLPEEGLKFMVYLQKENIIDESGMPKERFSAEFPKEGPSILRIQQVVRGDSAAYFCASSRQGTGEGTQYFGPGTRLLVL.

The chain is built from TRBV12-3 or TRBV12-4 and TRBJ2-3, with 14 bases that match TRBD2. The CDR3 contains 13 residues. V lost 7 bases and J lost 8; bases outside the gene matches: 2. This CDR3 is CASTGTSGSTQYF. For the CDR3, the DNA is TGTGCCAGCACAGGGACTAGCGGGAGTACGCAGTATTTT.

The J gene is TRBJ2-7, the V gene TRBV4-1; D tentatively reads TRBD1 or TRBD2 (7 bases each). V dropped 8 bases and J dropped 4 bases, with 18 bases sitting between them. This CDR3 is built from 14 residues. CDR1 and CDR2 from the germline V gene are MGHRA and YSYEKL. CDR3 protein: CASQGGAGLYEQYF. The CDR3 DNA is TGCGCCAGCCAGGGGGGGGCAGGGCTGTACGAGCAGTACTTC.

In its sample, this clone was seen a few times. The chain's CDR3 is CASSSRTQDTQYF. The CDR3 coding sequence is TGTGCCAGCAGCTCGAGAACCCAAGATACGCAGTATTTT. The chain couples TRBV7-2 to TRBJ2-3, with D unresolved. Germline values: CDR1 SGHTA, CDR2 FQGNSA. The CDR3 has 13 amino acids. V was pared by 4 bases and J by 5 bases, with 10 bases between.